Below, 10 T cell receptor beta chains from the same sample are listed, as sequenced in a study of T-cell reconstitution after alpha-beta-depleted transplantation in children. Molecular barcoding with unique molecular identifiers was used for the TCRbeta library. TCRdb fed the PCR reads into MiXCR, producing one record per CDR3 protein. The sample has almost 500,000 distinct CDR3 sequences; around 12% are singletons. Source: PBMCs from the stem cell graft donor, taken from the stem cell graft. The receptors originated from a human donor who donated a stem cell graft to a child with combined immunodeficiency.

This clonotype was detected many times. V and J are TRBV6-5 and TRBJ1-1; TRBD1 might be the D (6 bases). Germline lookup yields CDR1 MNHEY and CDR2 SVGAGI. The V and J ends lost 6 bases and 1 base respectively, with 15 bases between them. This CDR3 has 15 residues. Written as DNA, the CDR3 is TGTGCCAGCAGCCCATTACCGACAGGGAACACTGAAGCTTTCTTT. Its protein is CASSPLPTGNTEAFF.

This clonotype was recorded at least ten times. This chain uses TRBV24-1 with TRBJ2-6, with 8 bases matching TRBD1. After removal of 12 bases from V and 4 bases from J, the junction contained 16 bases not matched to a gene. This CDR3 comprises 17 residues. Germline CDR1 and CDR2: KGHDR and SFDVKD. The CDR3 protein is CALDWPGGSSGANVLTF. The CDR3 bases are TGTGCCCTTGATTGGCCAGGGGGCTCGTCGGGGGCCAACGTCCTGACTTTC.

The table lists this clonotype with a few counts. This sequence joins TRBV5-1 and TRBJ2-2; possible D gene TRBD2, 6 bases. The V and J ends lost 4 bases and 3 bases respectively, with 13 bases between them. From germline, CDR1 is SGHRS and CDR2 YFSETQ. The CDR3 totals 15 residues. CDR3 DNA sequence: TGCGCCAGCAGCCTTGATCCGGGGGACACCGGGGAGCTGTTTTTT. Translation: CASSLDPGDTGELFF.

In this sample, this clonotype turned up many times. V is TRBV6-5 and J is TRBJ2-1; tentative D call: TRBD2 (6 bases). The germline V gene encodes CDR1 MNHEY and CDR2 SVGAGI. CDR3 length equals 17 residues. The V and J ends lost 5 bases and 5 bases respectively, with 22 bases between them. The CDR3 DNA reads TGTGCCAGCAGTAATACTCCTAGGGGACTCCAAAACAATGAGCAGTTCTTC. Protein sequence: CASSNTPRGLQNNEQFF.

CDR3 residues: CAISESWAAGELFF. CDR3 DNA sequence: TGTGCCATCAGTGAGTCGTGGGCTGCCGGGGAGCTGTTTTTT. The chain has TRBV10-3 and TRBJ2-2; no firm D call. CDR3 size: 14 residues. V gave up 0 bases and J gave up 6 bases, with 8 bases separating them. In germline, CDR1 is ENHRY, CDR2 SYGVKD.

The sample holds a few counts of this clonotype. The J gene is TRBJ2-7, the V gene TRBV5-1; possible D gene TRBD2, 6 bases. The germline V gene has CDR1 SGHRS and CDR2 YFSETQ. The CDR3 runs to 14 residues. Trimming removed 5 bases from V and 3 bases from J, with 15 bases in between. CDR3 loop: CASSSGLAHYEQYF. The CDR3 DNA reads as TGCGCCAGCAGTTCGGGACTGGCGCACTACGAGCAGTACTTC.

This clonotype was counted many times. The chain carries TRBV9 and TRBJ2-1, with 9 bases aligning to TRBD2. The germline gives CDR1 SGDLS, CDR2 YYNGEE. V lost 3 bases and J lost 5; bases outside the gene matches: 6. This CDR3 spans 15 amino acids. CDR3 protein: CASSALAGLNNEQFF. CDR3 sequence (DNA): TGTGCCAGCAGCGCCCTAGCGGGGCTTAACAATGAGCAGTTCTTC.

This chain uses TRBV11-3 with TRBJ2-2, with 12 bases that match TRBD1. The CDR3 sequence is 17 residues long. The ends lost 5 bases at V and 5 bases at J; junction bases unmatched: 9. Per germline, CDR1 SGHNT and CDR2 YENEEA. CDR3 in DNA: TGTGCCAGCAGCCGCCAAAGGGACAGGGGGCAAACCGGGGAGCTGTTTTTT. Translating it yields CASSRQRDRGQTGELFF.

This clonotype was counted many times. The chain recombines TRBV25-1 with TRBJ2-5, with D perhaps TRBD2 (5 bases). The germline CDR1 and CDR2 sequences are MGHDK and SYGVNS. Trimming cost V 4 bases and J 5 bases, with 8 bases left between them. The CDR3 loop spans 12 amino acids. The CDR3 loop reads CASSAGWETQYF. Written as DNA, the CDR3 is TGTGCCAGCAGTGCGGGGTGGGAGACCCAGTACTTC.

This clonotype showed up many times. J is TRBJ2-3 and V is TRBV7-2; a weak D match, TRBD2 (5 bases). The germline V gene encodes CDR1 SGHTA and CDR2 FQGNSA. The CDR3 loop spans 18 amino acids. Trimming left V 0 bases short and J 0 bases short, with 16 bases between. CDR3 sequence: CASSLANLGERSTDTQYF. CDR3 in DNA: TGTGCCAGCAGCTTAGCTAACTTGGGAGAACGAAGCACAGATACGCAGTATTTT.